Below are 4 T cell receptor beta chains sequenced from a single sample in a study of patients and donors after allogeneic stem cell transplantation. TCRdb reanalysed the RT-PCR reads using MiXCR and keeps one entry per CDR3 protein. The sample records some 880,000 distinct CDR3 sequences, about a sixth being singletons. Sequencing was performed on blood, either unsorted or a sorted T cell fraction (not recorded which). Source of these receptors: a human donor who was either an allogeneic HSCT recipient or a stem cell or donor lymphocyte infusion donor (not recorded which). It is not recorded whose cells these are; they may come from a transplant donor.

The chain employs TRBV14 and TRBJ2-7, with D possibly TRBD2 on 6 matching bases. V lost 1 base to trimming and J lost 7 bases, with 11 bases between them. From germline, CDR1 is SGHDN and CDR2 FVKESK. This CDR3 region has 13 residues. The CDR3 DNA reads TGTGCCAGCAGCCAAGCGTCGGGGGTGGAGCAGTACTTC. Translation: CASSQASGVEQYF.

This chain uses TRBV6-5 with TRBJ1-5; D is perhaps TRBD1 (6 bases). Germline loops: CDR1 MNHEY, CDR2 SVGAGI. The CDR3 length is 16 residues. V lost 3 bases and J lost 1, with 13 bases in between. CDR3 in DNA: TGTGCCAGCAGTTATTGGACAGTAGCGAGCAATCAGCCCCAGCATTTT. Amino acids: CASSYWTVASNQPQHF.

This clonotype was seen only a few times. The DNA of the CDR3 is TGTGCCAGCAGTTTCCGGCAAACTCAAGAGACCCAGTACTTC. It specifies CASSFRQTQETQYF. The V call is TRBV12-3 or TRBV12-4, the J call TRBJ2-5; D gene ambiguous. The CDR3 has 14 residues. The V end lost 3 bases, the J end lost 2 bases, and 10 bases lay between the germline ends.

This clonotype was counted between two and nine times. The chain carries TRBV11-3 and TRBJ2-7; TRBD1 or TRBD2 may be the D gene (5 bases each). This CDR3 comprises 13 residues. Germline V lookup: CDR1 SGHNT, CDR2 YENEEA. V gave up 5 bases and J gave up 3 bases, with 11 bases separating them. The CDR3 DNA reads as TGTGCCAGCAGCCGTAGAGGGGACTACGAGCAGTACTTC. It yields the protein CASSRRGDYEQYF.